This T cell receptor (beta chain) was captured by sequencing in a study of human T cells and chemical hapten exposure. Findings of the study overall: Alopecia affected the donors, so their immune response may differ from healthy people's.

Comments on this clonotype: Antigen unknown.

TCRdb used MiXCR to reprocess the RACE reads, holding one entry per CDR3 protein. The profile shows about 360,000 distinct CDR3 sequences, around 5% of them singletons. Time point reported: patch test 1, 2 weeks after DPC sensitization. As for treatment: therapeutic diphenylcyclopropenone sensitization with weekly scalp DPC. Blood draws came first, before each patch test. Sequencing started from total RNA isolated from unfractionated whole blood. This sequence was found in a woman aged 45-59 years with alopecia areata. Some clones in this sample may be carry-over from other donors' samples. The starting material was whole blood, obtained in connection with sensitization to the hapten diphenylcyclopropenone (DPC).

The CDR3 is CASSLTAGRAYEQYF. The DNA of the CDR3 is TGTGCCAGCAGTTTAACGGCGGGACGGGCCTACGAGCAGTACTTC. The rearrangement joins TRBV28 to TRBJ2-7; maybe TRBD2 (6 bases). Trimming took 2 bases from V and 2 from J, leaving 13 bases between them. The CDR3 totals 15 residues. The germline CDR1 and CDR2 sequences are MDHEN and SYDVKM.